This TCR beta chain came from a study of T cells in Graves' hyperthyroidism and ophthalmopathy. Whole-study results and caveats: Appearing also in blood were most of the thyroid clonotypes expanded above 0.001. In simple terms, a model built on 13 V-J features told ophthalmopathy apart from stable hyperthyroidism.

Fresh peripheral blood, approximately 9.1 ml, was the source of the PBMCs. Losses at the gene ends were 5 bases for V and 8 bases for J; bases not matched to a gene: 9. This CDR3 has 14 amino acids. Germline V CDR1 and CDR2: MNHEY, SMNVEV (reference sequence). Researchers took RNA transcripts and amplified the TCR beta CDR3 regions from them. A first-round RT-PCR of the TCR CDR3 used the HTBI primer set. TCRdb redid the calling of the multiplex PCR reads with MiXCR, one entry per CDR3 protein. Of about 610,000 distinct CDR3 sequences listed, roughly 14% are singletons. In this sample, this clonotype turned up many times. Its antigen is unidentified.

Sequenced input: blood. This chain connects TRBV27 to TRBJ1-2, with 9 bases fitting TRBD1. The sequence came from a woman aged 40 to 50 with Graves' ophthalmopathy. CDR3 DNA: TGTGCCAGCAGTCTCCTCGGGACAGGGTACGGCTACACCTTC. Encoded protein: CASSLLGTGYGYTF.